This T cell receptor beta chain was recorded in a study of beta chain features in type 1 diabetes. Study outcomes and limitations: Type 1 diabetes patients showed fewer insertions and more deletions at VDJ junctions. TCRB CDR3s were moderately but significantly shorter in Type 1 diabetes patients in all four CD4+ subsets.

In its sample, this clone was seen a few times. Its antigen remains unidentified. Expressed TCRB transcripts were sequenced, since all the RNA that had been isolated was reverse transcribed. Method: immunoSEQ multiplex PCR; TCRdb's copy keeps in-frame clones and lacks some. The table lists around 160,000 clones, roughly 50% of them singletons. Trimming pared 0 bases from V and 4 bases from J, leaving 7 bases between. Germline CDR1 LNHNV, CDR2 YYDKDF (reference sequence). CDR3 length equals 13 residues. The chain has TRBV15 and TRBJ2-7; D is undetermined. The receptor's source is a man between 18 and 29 years old in good health. Specimen: Tregs from blood. This CDR3 is CATSRDPRYEQYF. The DNA for the CDR3 is TGTGCCACCAGCAGAGATCCCAGGTACGAGCAGTACTTC. The full variable domain, completed using reference TRBV15 and TRBJ2-7, is DAMVIQNPRYQVTQFGKPVTLSCSQTLNHNVMYWYQQKSSQAPKLLFHYYDKDFNNEADTPDNFQSRRPNTSFCFLDIRSPGLGDTAMYLCATSRDPRYEQYFGPGTRLTVT.